This T cell receptor (beta chain) was recovered during a study of graft-versus-host responses after intestinal transplantation. Study-wide context: Recipients received multivisceral, liver-intestinal, or isolated intestinal transplants.

This clone has only one observation. Its target is not known. This table comes from immunoSEQ multiplex PCR, and its TCRdb copy is limited to in-frame clones, with some not included. The sample has 60,000 to 80,000 clones, around 90% seen once. Overall study results and limits: Allografts of one patient group, those with graft-donor T cell macrochimerism, had high graft-versus-host to host-versus-graft clonal ratios. Maximum circulating GvH clone levels tracked with early post-transplant HvG decreases. The marrow of recipients harbored GvH clones, and ileum or blood showed some of them first.

There are 14 residues in the CDR3. Germline V gene lookup returns CDR1 SGDLS and CDR2 YYNGEE. V was trimmed by 2 bases and J by 3 bases, leaving 11 bases between them. The source was unstimulated CD8+ T cells sorted from spleen or lymph node cells, collected before intestinal transplant. The TCR originated in a human donor who received an intestinal transplant. The chain employs TRBV9 and TRBJ2-5; TRBD2 is a possible D gene (7 bases). The CDR3 nucleotides are TGTGCCAGCAGCGTGGGGGGGGCAGAAGAGACCCAGTACTTC. Translated: CASSVGGAEETQYF.